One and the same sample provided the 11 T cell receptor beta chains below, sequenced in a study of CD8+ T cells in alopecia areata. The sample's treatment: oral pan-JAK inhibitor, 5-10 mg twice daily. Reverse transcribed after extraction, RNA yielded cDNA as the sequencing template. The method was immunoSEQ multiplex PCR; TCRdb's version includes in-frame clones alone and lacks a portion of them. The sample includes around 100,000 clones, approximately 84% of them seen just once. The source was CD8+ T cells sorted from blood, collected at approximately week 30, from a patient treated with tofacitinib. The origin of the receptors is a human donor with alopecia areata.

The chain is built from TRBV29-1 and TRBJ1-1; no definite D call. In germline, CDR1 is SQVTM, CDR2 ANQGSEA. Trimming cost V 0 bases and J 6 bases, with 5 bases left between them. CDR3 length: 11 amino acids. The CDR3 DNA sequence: TGCAGCGTTGAAGAAGTCCCTGAAGCTTTCTTT. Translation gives CSVEEVPEAFF.

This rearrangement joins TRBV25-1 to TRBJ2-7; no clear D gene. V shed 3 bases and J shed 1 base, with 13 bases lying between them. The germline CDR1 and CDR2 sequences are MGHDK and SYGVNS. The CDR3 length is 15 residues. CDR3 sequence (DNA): TGTGCCAGCAGTGATCTCAAGTGGGCGTCCTACGAGCAGTACTTC. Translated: CASSDLKWASYEQYF.

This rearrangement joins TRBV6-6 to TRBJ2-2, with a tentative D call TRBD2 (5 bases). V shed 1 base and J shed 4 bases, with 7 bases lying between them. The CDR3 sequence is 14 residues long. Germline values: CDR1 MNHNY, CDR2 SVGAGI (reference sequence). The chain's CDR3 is CASSYYGGTGELFF. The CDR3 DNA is TGTGCCAGCAGTTACTATGGAGGCACCGGGGAGCTGTTTTTT.

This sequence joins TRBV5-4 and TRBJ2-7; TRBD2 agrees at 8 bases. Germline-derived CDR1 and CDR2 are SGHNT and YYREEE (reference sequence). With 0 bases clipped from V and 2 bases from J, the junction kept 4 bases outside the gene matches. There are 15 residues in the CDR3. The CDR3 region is CASSLGGGLPYEQYF. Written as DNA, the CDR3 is TGTGCCAGCAGCTTGGGCGGGGGGCTGCCCTACGAGCAGTACTTC.

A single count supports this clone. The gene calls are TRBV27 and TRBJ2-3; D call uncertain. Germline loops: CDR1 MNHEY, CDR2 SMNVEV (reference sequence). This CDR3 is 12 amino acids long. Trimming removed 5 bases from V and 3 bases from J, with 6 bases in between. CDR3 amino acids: CASSPRTDTQYF. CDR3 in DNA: TGTGCCAGCAGTCCTCGAACAGATACGCAGTATTTT.

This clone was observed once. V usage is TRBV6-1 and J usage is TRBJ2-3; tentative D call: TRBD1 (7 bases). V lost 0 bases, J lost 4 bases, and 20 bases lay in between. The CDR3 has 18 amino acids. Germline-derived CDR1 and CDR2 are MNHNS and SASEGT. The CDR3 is CASSEARIRGANADTQYF. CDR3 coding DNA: TGTGCCAGCAGTGAAGCGCGAATCAGGGGGGCGAATGCAGATACGCAGTATTTT.

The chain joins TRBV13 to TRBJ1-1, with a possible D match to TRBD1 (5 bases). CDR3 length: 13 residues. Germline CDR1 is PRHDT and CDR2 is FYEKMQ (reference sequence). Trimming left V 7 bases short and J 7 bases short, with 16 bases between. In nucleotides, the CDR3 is TGTGCCAGCAAAGAGGGGATTCGGTATGAAGCTTTCTTT. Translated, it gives CASKEGIRYEAFF.

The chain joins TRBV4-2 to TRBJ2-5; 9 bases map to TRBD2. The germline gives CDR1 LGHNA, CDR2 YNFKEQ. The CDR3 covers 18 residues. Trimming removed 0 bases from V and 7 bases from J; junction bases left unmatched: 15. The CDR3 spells CASSQDSPGSGRAGTQYF. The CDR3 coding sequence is TGTGCCAGCAGCCAAGATAGCCCGGGTAGCGGGAGAGCAGGGACCCAGTACTTC.

The CDR3 loop reads CASSIPEYGYTF. As DNA, the CDR3 is TGTGCCAGTAGTATACCGGAGTATGGCTACACCTTC. V is TRBV19 and J is TRBJ1-2; D gene ambiguous. Germline CDR1 LNHDA, CDR2 SQIVND (reference sequence). The length of the CDR3 is 12 residues. Trimming took off 2 bases at V and 5 bases at J, with 6 bases between the two ends.

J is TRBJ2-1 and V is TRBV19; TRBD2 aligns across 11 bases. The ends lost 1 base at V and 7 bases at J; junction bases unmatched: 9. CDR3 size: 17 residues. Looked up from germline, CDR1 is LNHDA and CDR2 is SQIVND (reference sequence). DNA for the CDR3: TGTGCCAGTAGTATAGGACTAGCGGGAAATTTAGGGAATGAGCAGTTCTTC. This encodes CASSIGLAGNLGNEQFF.

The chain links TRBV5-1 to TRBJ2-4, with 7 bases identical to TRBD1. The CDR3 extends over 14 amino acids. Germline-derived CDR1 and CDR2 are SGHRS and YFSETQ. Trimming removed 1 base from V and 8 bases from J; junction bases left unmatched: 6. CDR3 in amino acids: CASSLQQGEYIQYF. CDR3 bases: TGCGCCAGCAGCTTGCAGCAGGGGGAATACATTCAGTACTTC.